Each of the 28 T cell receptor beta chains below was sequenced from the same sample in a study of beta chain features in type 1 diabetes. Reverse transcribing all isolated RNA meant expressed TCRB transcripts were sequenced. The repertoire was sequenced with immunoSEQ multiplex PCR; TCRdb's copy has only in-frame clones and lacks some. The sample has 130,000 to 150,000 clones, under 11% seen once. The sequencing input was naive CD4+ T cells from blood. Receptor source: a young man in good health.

The CDR3 region is CATSREVRRTGYEQYF. In DNA form, the CDR3 reads TGTGCCACCAGCAGAGAAGTAAGGCGGACGGGGTACGAGCAGTACTTC. This chain links TRBV15 with TRBJ2-7; a weak D match, TRBD2 (5 bases). Trimming took 0 bases from V and 4 from J, leaving 16 bases between them. Germline V CDR1 and CDR2: LNHNV, YYDKDF (reference sequence). The CDR3 loop spans 16 amino acids.

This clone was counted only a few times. The chain's CDR3 is CASSPRLASIQETQYF. Written as DNA, the CDR3 is TGTGCCAGCAGCCCCCGGCTAGCGAGTATCCAAGAGACCCAGTACTTC. The chain joins TRBV7-2 to TRBJ2-5; D might be TRBD2 (6 bases). CDR3 length: 16 residues. V lost 5 bases and J lost 1, with 17 bases in between. CDR1 is SGHTA, CDR2 FQGNSA, per germline.

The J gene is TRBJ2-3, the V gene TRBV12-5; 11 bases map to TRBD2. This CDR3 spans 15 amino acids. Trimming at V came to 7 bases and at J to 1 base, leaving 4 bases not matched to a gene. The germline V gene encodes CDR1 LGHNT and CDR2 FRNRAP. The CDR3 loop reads CASALLAGGTDTQYF. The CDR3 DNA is TGTGCTAGTGCCCTACTAGCGGGAGGCACAGATACGCAGTATTTT.

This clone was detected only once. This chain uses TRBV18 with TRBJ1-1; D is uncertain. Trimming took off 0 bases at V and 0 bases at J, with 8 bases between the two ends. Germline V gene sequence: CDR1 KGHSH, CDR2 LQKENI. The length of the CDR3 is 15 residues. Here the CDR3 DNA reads TGTGCCAGCTCACCACCGGTTAGAGTGAACACTGAAGCTTTCTTT. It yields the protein CASSPPVRVNTEAFF.

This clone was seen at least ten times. The chain's CDR3 is CASSYHLIGAYGYTF. In DNA form, the CDR3 reads TGTGCCAGCAGTTACCACTTGATAGGGGCTTATGGCTACACCTTC. The chain uses TRBV6-5 and TRBJ1-2; perhaps TRBD1 as D (5 bases). Germline CDR1 is MNHEY and CDR2 is SVGAGI. Trimming shortened V by 2 bases and J by 5 bases, and 15 bases separated the two germline ends. CDR3 length equals 15 residues.

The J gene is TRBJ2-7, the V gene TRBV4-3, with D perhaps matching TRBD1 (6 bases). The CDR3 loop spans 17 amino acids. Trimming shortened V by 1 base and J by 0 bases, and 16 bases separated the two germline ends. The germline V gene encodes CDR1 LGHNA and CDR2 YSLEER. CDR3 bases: TGCGCCAGCAGCCAAGTATGGGGGCACCCAATCTCCTACGAGCAGTACTTC. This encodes CASSQVWGHPISYEQYF.

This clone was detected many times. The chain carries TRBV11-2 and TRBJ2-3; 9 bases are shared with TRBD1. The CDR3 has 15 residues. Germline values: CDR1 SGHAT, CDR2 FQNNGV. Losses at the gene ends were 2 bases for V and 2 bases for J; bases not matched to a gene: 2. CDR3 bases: TGTGCCAGCAGCTTAAGGACAGGGGCCACAGATACGCAGTATTTT. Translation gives CASSLRTGATDTQYF.

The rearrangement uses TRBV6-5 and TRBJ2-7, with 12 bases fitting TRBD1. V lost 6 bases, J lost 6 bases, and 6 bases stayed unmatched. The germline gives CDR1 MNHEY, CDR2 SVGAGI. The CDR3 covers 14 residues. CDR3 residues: CASSQGQGATEQYF. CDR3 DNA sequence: TGTGCCAGCAGCCAGGGACAGGGGGCTACCGAGCAGTACTTC.

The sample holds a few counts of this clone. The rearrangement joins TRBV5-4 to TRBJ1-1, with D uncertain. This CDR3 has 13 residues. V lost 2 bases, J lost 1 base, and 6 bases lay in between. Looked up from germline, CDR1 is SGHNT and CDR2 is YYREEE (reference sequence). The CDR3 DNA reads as TGTGCCAGCAGCTTTTCTCGGAACACTGAAGCTTTCTTT. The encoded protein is CASSFSRNTEAFF.

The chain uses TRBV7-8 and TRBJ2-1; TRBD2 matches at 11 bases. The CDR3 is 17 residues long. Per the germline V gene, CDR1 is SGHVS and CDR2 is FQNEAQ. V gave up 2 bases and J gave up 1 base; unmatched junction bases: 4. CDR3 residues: CASSLRLAGTSYNEQFF. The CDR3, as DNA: TGTGCCAGCAGCTTACGACTAGCGGGGACTTCCTACAATGAGCAGTTCTTC.

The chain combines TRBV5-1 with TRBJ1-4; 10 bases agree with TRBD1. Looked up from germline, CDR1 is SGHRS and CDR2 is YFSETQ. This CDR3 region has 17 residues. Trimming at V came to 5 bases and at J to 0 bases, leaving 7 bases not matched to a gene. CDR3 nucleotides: TGCGCCAGCAGACTGACAGGGGGCGAGGCAACTAATGAAAAACTGTTTTTT. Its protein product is CASRLTGGEATNEKLFF.

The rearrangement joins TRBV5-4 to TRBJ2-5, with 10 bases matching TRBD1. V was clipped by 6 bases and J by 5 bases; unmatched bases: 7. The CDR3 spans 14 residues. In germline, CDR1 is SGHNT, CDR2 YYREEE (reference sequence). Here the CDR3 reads CASTRGQGVETQYF. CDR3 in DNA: TGTGCCAGCACCCGAGGACAGGGGGTGGAGACCCAGTACTTC.

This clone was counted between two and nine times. The CDR3 nucleotides read TGTGCCAGCAGCTTGGAGCGCACAGATACGCAGTATTTT. This sequence encodes CASSLERTDTQYF. The chain has TRBV5-6 and TRBJ2-3, with D unresolved. In germline, CDR1 is SGHDT, CDR2 YYEEEE. Trimming stripped 0 bases from V and 1 base from J, with 3 bases between. The CDR3 totals 13 residues.

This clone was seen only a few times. The CDR3: CASSPPWGTGLEEKLFF. The CDR3 DNA reads as TGTGCCAGCTCACCACCGTGGGGGACAGGGCTTGAGGAAAAACTGTTTTTT. The chain links TRBV18 to TRBJ1-4; 9 bases are a match to TRBD1. The germline V gene has CDR1 KGHSH and CDR2 LQKENI. The J segment lost 8 bases and the V segment lost 0 bases, leaving 10 bases of the junction unmatched. The CDR3 extends over 17 amino acids.

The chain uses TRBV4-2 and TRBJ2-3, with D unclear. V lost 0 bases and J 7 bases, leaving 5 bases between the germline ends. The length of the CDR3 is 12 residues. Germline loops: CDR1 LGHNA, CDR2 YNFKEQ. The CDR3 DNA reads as TGTGCCAGCAGCCAAGAAGACAATACGCAGTATTTT. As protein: CASSQEDNTQYF.

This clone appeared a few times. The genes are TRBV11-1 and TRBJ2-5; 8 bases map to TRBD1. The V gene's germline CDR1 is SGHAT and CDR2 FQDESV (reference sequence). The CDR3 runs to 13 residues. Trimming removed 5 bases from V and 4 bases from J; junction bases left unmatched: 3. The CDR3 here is CASSPGGAETQYF. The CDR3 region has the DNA TGTGCCAGCAGCCCAGGGGGCGCAGAGACCCAGTACTTC.

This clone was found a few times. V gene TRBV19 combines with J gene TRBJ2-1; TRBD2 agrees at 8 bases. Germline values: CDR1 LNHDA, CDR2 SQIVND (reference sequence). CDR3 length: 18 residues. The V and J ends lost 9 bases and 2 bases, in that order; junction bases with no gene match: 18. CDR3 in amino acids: CARPTGGAGGDAYNEQFF. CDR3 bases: TGTGCCAGACCGACCGGGGGGGCGGGGGGTGACGCCTACAATGAGCAGTTCTTC.

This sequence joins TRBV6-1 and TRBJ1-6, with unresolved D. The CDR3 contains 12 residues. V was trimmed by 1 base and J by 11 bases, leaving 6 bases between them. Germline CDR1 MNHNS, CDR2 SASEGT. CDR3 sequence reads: CASSEVQTPLHF. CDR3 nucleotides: TGTGCCAGCAGTGAAGTGCAGACACCCCTCCACTTT.

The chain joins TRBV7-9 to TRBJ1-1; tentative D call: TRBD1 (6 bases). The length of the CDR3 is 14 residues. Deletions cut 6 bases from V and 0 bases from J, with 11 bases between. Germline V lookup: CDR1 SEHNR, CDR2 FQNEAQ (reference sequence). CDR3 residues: CASRIQGLNTEAFF. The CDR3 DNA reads TGTGCCAGCAGAATACAGGGCTTGAACACTGAAGCTTTCTTT.

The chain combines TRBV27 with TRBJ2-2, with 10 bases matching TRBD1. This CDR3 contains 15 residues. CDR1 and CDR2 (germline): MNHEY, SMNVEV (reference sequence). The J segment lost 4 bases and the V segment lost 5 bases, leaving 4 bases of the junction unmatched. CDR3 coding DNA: TGTGCCAGCAGTGCCCGGGACAGGGGCACCGGGGAGCTGTTTTTT. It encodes CASSARDRGTGELFF.

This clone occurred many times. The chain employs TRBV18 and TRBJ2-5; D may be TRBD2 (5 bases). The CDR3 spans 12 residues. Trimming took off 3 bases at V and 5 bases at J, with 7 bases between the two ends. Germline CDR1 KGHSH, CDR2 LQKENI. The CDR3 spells CASSPRGETQYF. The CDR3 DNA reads TGTGCCAGCTCACCGCGAGGGGAGACCCAGTACTTC.

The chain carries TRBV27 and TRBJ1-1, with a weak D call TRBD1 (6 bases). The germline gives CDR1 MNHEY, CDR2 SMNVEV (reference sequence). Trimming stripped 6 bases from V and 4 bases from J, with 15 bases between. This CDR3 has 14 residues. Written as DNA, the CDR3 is TGTGCCAGCAGCCCCGGGTACAGGGCCACTGAAGCTTTCTTT. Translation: CASSPGYRATEAFF.

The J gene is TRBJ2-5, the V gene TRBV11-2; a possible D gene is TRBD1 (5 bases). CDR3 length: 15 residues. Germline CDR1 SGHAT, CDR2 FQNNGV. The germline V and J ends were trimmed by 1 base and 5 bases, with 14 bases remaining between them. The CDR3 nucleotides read TGTGCCAGCAGCTTAGGGGTCAGGGCTCGGGAGACCCAGTACTTC. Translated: CASSLGVRARETQYF. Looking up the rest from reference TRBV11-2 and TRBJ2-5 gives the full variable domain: EAGVAQSPRYKIIEKRQSVAFWCNPISGHATLYWYQQILGQGPKLLIQFQNNGVVDDSQLPKDRFSAERLKGVDSTLKIQPAKLEDSAVYLCASSLGVRARETQYFGPGTRLLVL.

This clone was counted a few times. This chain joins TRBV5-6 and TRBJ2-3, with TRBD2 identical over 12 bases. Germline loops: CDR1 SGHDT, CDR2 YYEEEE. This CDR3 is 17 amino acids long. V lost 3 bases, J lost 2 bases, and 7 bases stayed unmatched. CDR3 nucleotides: TGTGCCAGCAGCTGGCGGACTAGCGGGGCTTTCACAGATACGCAGTATTTT. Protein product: CASSWRTSGAFTDTQYF. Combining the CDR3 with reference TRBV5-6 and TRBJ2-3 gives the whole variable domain DAGVTQSPTHLIKTRGQQVTLRCSPKSGHDTVSWYQQALGQGPQFIFQYYEEEERQRGNFPDRFSGHQFPNYSSELNVNALLLGDSALYLCASSWRTSGAFTDTQYFGPGTRLTVL.

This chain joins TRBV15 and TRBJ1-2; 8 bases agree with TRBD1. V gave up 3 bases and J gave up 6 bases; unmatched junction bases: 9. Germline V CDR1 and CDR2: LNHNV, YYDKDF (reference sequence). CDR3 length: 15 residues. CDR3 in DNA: TGTGCCACCAGCAGTCGACAGGGGCTCAATAATGGCTACACCTTC. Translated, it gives CATSSRQGLNNGYTF.

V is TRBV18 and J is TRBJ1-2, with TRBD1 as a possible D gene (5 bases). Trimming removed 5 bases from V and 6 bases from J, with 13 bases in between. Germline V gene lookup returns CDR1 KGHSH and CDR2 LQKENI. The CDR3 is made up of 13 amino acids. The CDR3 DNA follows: TGTGCCAGCTCAGGGCCCGGAGGGGATGGCTACACCTTC. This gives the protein CASSGPGGDGYTF.

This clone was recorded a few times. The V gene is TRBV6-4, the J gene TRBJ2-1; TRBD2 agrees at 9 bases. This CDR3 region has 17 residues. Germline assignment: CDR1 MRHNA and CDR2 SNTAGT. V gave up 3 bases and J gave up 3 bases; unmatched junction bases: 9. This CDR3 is CASSDQGGGAGYNEQFF. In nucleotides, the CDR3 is TGTGCCAGCAGTGATCAAGGCGGGGGGGCGGGCTACAATGAGCAGTTCTTC.

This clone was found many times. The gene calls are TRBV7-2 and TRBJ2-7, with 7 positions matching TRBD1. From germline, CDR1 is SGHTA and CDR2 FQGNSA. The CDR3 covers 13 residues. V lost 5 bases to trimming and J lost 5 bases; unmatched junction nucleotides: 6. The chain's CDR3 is CASSRKGTDEQYF. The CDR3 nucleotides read TGTGCCAGCAGCCGCAAGGGGACAGACGAGCAGTACTTC.